The entry below describes one TCR beta chain. Its antigen is undetermined. A second roughly 6 to 11 cycle PCR used barcoded and J-beta primers. TCRdb fed the 5' RACE reads into MiXCR, producing one record per CDR3 protein. The table lists around 780,000 distinct CDR3 sequences, approximately 60% of them singletons. These data come from a study of blood T cells in healthy people across ages. The CDR3 loop spans 13 amino acids. Germline CDR1 MDHEN, CDR2 SYDVKM. Trimming took off 5 bases at V and 8 bases at J, with 15 bases between the two ends. General study findings and limits: Donors of long life had a larger count of naive CD4+ cells and greater diversity than aged donors.

The receptor was derived from a middle-aged man in good health. The sequenced sample consisted of blood. The chain carries TRBV28 and TRBJ1-1, with unresolved D. The CDR3 sequence: CASSPPGWAEAFF. Written as DNA, the CDR3 is TGTGCCAGCAGTCCCCCTGGGTGGGCCGAAGCTTTCTTT.